The 27 T cell receptor beta chains in this list originate from one sample, sequenced in a study of blood T cell repertoires in COVID-19. Using immunoSEQ multiplex PCR, the repertoire was profiled, and TCRdb retains in-frame clones only, with some absent. This sample has 150,000 to 200,000 clones; about four fifths occur once, and the top ten carry 9.5% to 12%. Sequencing was done on a sample of PBMCs or T cells enriched from blood (not recorded which). The receptors originated from a man aged 50 to 59 who had recovered from COVID-19.

This chain links TRBV19 with TRBJ1-1, with 8 bases identical to TRBD1. With 0 bases clipped from V and 1 base from J, the junction kept 10 bases outside the gene matches. The CDR3 consists of 18 residues. CDR1 and CDR2 from the germline V gene are LNHDA and SQIVND (reference sequence). CDR3 region: CASSIDLSGGAGNTEAFF. Written as DNA, the CDR3 is TGTGCCAGTAGTATAGATTTGTCAGGGGGCGCTGGGAACACTGAAGCTTTCTTT.

With respect to this clone: With a much larger clone just one base away, this may be a read error. DNA for the CDR3: TGTGCCAGCAGTTTAGGGGGGAGCACTGAAGCTTTCTTT. Translation: CASSLGGSTEAFF. The chain is built from TRBV28 and TRBJ1-1; TRBD1 might be the D (5 bases). Looked up from germline, CDR1 is MDHEN and CDR2 is SYDVKM. The CDR3 loop spans 13 amino acids. V shed 2 bases and J shed 4 bases, with 8 bases lying between them.

The CDR3 reads CASSVGGQGAEGYTF. The CDR3 bases are TGTGCCAGCAGCGTAGGGGGACAGGGGGCGGAGGGCTACACCTTC. The rearrangement joins TRBV9 to TRBJ1-2, with 12 bases that match TRBD1. Germline assignment: CDR1 SGDLS and CDR2 YYNGEE. This CDR3 spans 15 amino acids. V lost 0 bases to trimming and J lost 8 bases; unmatched junction nucleotides: 5.

This chain connects TRBV14 to TRBJ2-7; 7 positions match TRBD2. CDR3 length: 16 residues. From germline, CDR1 is SGHDN and CDR2 FVKESK. With V trimmed by 4 bases and J by 5 bases, 14 bases remained unmatched. CDR3 sequence (DNA): TGTGCCAGCAGCCCCTTGGACGCGGGAGCTTTCGACGAGCAGTACTTC. Translation gives CASSPLDAGAFDEQYF.

Notes on this clone: The sample has other DNA sequences that encode this CDR3 too. The chain links TRBV27 to TRBJ2-3; D remains ambiguous. The CDR3 consists of 12 residues. The germline V and J ends were trimmed by 6 bases and 1 base, with 5 bases remaining between them. In germline, CDR1 is MNHEY, CDR2 SMNVEV (reference sequence). In DNA, the CDR3 is TGTGCCAGCAGCCGCGGCACAGATACGCAGTATTTT. As protein: CASSRGTDTQYF.

In this sample, this clone turned up once. The V call is TRBV4-2, the J call TRBJ2-2; the match to TRBD1 covers 7 bases. Germline-derived CDR1 and CDR2 are LGHNA and YNFKEQ. The CDR3 has 14 residues. The V and J ends lost 3 bases and 7 bases, in that order; junction bases with no gene match: 5. The chain's CDR3 is CASSHLQGNGELFF. Here the CDR3 DNA reads TGTGCCAGCAGCCATTTACAGGGGAACGGGGAGCTGTTTTTT.

The chain has TRBV6-6 and TRBJ2-2, with TRBD1 matching over 7 bases. The CDR3 runs to 14 residues. Germline CDR1 reads MNHNY; CDR2 reads SVGAGI (reference sequence). After removal of 2 bases from V and 6 bases from J, the junction contained 3 bases not matched to a gene. The CDR3 nucleotides are TGTGCCAGCAGTTACCCGGACAGGCCCGGGGAGCTGTTTTTT. It yields the protein CASSYPDRPGELFF.

The chain recombines TRBV24-1 with TRBJ2-2; 9 nucleotides agree with TRBD1. CDR1 KGHDR and CDR2 SFDVKD come from the germline V gene. The CDR3 totals 15 residues. V lost 4 bases to trimming and J lost 6 bases; unmatched junction nucleotides: 5. CDR3 coding DNA: TGTGCCACCAGTGAGTTACAGGGGGCAGCCGGGGAGCTGTTTTTT. It encodes CATSELQGAAGELFF.

This chain uses TRBV5-4 with TRBJ2-5, with 7 positions matching TRBD1. Unmatched junction bases numbered 3, after V lost 4 bases and J lost 0 bases. CDR3 size: 14 residues. Germline V CDR1 and CDR2: SGHNT, YYREEE (reference sequence). CDR3 in DNA: TGTGCCAGCAGCGGAGGACAGGACCAAGAGACCCAGTACTTC. It translates to CASSGGQDQETQYF.

The chain couples TRBV5-1 to TRBJ1-6; 12 bases align to TRBD1. CDR3 length: 16 residues. V dropped 4 bases and J dropped 14; count of bases not matched to a gene: 13. CDR1 and CDR2 (germline): SGHRS, YFSETQ. CDR3 sequence reads: CASSLAPGTGGNSLHF. The CDR3 coding sequence is TGCGCCAGCAGCCTGGCCCCCGGGACAGGGGGCAACTCCCTCCACTTT.

This sequence joins TRBV7-3 and TRBJ2-1; D gene uncertain. The CDR3 extends over 16 amino acids. V was pared by 1 base and J by 3 bases, with 13 bases between. CDR1 is SGHTA and CDR2 is FQGTGA in the germline V gene. The CDR3 DNA sequence: TGTGCCAGCAGCTTAAGGCCGGGTCTCAACTACAATGAGCAGTTCTTC. Its translation is CASSLRPGLNYNEQFF.

The chain joins TRBV14 to TRBJ1-4; D uncertain. Germline values: CDR1 SGHDN, CDR2 FVKESK. The V and J ends lost 0 bases and 7 bases respectively, with 15 bases between them. The CDR3 contains 16 residues. The CDR3 is CASSQDPPTRGEKLFF. CDR3 DNA: TGTGCCAGCAGCCAAGATCCCCCAACCCGGGGTGAAAAACTGTTTTTT. The complete variable domain, with remaining parts taken from reference TRBV14 and TRBJ1-4, reads EAGVTQFPSHSVIEKGQTVTLRCDPISGHDNLYWYRRVMGKEIKFLLHFVKESKQDESGMPNNRFLAERTGGTYSTLKVQPAELEDSGVYFCASSQDPPTRGEKLFFGSGTQLSVL.

The chain carries TRBV5-1 and TRBJ2-1, with 7 bases fitting TRBD1. From germline, CDR1 is SGHRS and CDR2 YFSETQ. This CDR3 has 16 amino acids. V dropped 4 bases and J dropped 7; count of bases not matched to a gene: 14. The CDR3 DNA follows: TGCGCCAGCAGCCCTAGTTCTCTCAGGGGGTTTAATGAGCAGTTCTTC. This gives the protein CASSPSSLRGFNEQFF.

The chain couples TRBV6-2 or TRBV6-3 to TRBJ2-1, with TRBD2 matching over 13 bases. From germline, CDR1 is MNHEY and CDR2 SVGEGT. V lost 5 bases, J lost 10 bases, and 5 bases stayed unmatched. The CDR3 totals 14 residues. This chain's CDR3 is CASSLLAGGREQFF. In DNA form, the CDR3 reads TGTGCCAGCAGTCTACTAGCGGGGGGGAGGGAGCAGTTCTTC.

CDR3 loop: CASSQDRASWSGANVLTF. The CDR3 DNA reads TGTGCCAGCAGCCAAGACAGGGCCAGTTGGTCTGGGGCCAACGTCCTGACTTTC. The V call is TRBV3-1 (or the pseudogene TRBV3-2), the J call TRBJ2-6; D is perhaps TRBD1 (5 bases). Looked up from germline, CDR1 is LGHDT and CDR2 is YNNKEL (reference sequence). The CDR3 is 18 amino acids. V shed 0 bases and J shed 1 base, with 13 bases lying between them.

V is TRBV7-3 and J is TRBJ1-1, with TRBD1 matching 7 bases. V lost 3 bases and J lost 4; bases outside the gene matches: 2. This CDR3 region has 13 residues. Germline-derived CDR1 and CDR2 are SGHTA and FQGTGA. Written as DNA, the CDR3 is TGTGCCAGCAGCTTGGGACAGACCACTGAAGCTTTCTTT. Translated: CASSLGQTTEAFF.

This rearrangement joins TRBV7-2 to TRBJ1-4; 9 bases align to TRBD1. The CDR3 is 14 residues long. CDR1 is SGHTA and CDR2 is FQGNSA in the germline V gene. V lost 3 bases, J lost 8 bases, and 4 bases stayed unmatched. CDR3 loop: CASSLGQGREKLFF. In DNA, the CDR3 is TGTGCCAGCAGCTTGGGACAGGGACGAGAAAAACTGTTTTTT.

The chain recombines TRBV18 with TRBJ2-6, with TRBD1 identical over 7 bases. Germline-derived CDR1 and CDR2 are KGHSH and LQKENI. V shed 5 bases, J shed 4 bases, and the junction held 8 bases outside the gene matches. This CDR3 comprises 16 residues. The DNA for the CDR3 is TGTGCCAGCTCATCCGTCACAGGGGTCGGGGCCAACGTCCTGACTTTC. Its protein is CASSSVTGVGANVLTF.

The V and J genes are TRBV2 and TRBJ1-2, with a weak D call TRBD1 (5 bases). Trimming removed 4 bases at V and 8 bases at J, with 20 bases between. Per germline, CDR1 SNHLY and CDR2 FYNNEI. CDR3 length equals 15 residues. The CDR3 here is CASSGTLAGLGGYTF. The CDR3 nucleotides are TGTGCCAGCAGTGGGACATTAGCTGGGCTTGGCGGCTACACCTTC.

The chain employs TRBV2 and TRBJ1-1; D perhaps matches TRBD1 (6 bases). The CDR3 contains 14 residues. In germline, CDR1 is SNHLY, CDR2 FYNNEI. The V gene lost 8 bases and the J gene lost 3 bases, with 16 bases spanning the gap. The CDR3 loop reads CASGRGGRDTEAFF. DNA of the CDR3: TGTGCCAGCGGTAGAGGGGGTAGGGACACTGAAGCTTTCTTT.

This clone appeared a single time. This CDR3 is CASSLSRGYTF. CDR3 nucleotide sequence: TGTGCCAGCAGCTTATCGCGCGGCTACACCTTC. The V call is TRBV12-3 or TRBV12-4, the J call TRBJ1-2, with D uncertain. The CDR3 contains 11 residues. Trimming took off 6 bases at V and 8 bases at J, with 10 bases between the two ends.

As for this clone: This clone may be a read error of a much larger clone one base away. The CDR3 loop is CASSKTSGSSYEQYF. The CDR3 nucleotides are TGTGCCAGCAGCAAGACTAGCGGGAGCTCCTACGAGCAGTACTTC. The chain couples TRBV11-3 to TRBJ2-7; the match to TRBD2 covers 12 bases. With V trimmed by 5 bases and J by 0 bases, 2 bases remained unmatched. Germline loops: CDR1 SGHNT, CDR2 YENEEA. The CDR3 extends over 15 amino acids.

J is TRBJ1-4 and V is TRBV10-3, with TRBD1 identical over 7 bases. The CDR3 is made up of 14 amino acids. J was trimmed by 8 bases and V by 4 bases; bases with no gene match: 7. CDR1 is ENHRY and CDR2 is SYGVKD in the germline V gene. The CDR3 region is CAISATGAGEKLFF. DNA of the CDR3: TGTGCCATCAGTGCCACAGGGGCAGGGGAAAAACTGTTTTTT.

The chain carries TRBV29-1 and TRBJ2-1, with D possibly TRBD2 on 7 matching bases. Germline V gene sequence: CDR1 SQVTM, CDR2 ANQGSEA. Between the trimmed V and J ends, which lost 4 bases and 5 bases, there was a span of 15 bases. The CDR3 sequence is 14 residues long. CDR3 residues: CSVVAGAIDNEQFF. DNA of the CDR3: TGCAGCGTTGTCGCGGGGGCCATCGACAATGAGCAGTTCTTC.

The J gene is TRBJ1-5, the V gene TRBV7-9; D uncertain. The germline V and J ends were trimmed by 4 bases and 1 base, with 8 bases remaining between them. This CDR3 is 14 amino acids long. Per the germline V gene, CDR1 is SEHNR and CDR2 is FQNEAQ (reference sequence). In nucleotides, the CDR3 is TGTGCCAGCAGCTACGGTGCAAGCAATCAGCCCCAGCATTTT. It translates to CASSYGASNQPQHF.

V usage is TRBV5-4 and J usage is TRBJ2-1; a weak D match, TRBD2 (6 bases). The germline V gene encodes CDR1 SGHNT and CDR2 YYREEE (reference sequence). The V end was cut by 4 bases, the J end by 5 bases, with 10 bases between. The CDR3 extends over 13 amino acids. The DNA for the CDR3 is TGTGCCAGCAGCAACCGGGAGAACAATGAGCAGTTCTTC. This translates into CASSNRENNEQFF.

The gene calls are TRBV5-1 and TRBJ2-7; 7 nucleotides line up with TRBD2. This CDR3 region has 14 residues. Per germline, CDR1 SGHRS and CDR2 YFSETQ. The V and J ends lost 2 bases and 3 bases, in that order; junction bases with no gene match: 5. The CDR3 spells CASSLGRGGYEQYF. CDR3 DNA: TGCGCCAGCAGCTTAGGGAGGGGAGGCTACGAGCAGTACTTC.